The 8 T cell receptor beta chains in this list originate from one sample, sequenced in a study of blood T cells in healthy people across ages (dated by TCRdb to the mid-2010s). Libraries were made using 5' RACE. The sequencing machine was an Illumina HiSeq 2500. The second PCR ran for about 6 to 12 cycles and used a J-beta primer mix along with a sample-barcoded 5' primer. TCRdb trimmed public reads at Q25 via fastp, called clones via MiXCR and kept in-frame beta chains. Entries are consolidated by CDR3 protein sequence, retaining the most common genes and DNA. Present in this sample are approximately 960,000 distinct CDR3 sequences, 25% to 35% of which were seen just once. The ten largest clones add up to roughly a tenth of the sample. These data also formed part of another study, on T cells of mothers and their children.

Sequenced: blood. The receptors stem from a woman in her 40s in good health.

This clonotype has ten or more counts. This CDR3 is CASSPLTPDRGYTF. CDR3 DNA sequence: TGTGCCAGCTCACCACTTACCCCTGATCGGGGCTACACCTTC. The chain joins TRBV18 to TRBJ1-2; D gene uncertain. Trimming stripped 1 base from V and 8 bases from J, with 14 bases between. This CDR3 has 14 residues. Germline CDR1 is KGHSH and CDR2 is LQKENI. The full variable domain, with the rest looked up from reference TRBV18 and TRBJ1-2, is NAGVMQNPRHLVRRRGQEARLRCSPMKGHSHVYWYRQLPEEGLKFMVYLQKENIIDESGMPKERFSAEFPKEGPSILRIQQVVRGDSAAYFCASSPLTPDRGYTFGSGTRLTVV.

There are a few counts of this clonotype. This chain uses TRBV20-1 with TRBJ2-7; no firm D call. Germline CDR1 reads DFQATT; CDR2 reads SNEGSKA (reference sequence). The V end lost 3 bases, the J end lost 0 bases, and 9 bases lay between the germline ends. This CDR3 is 13 amino acids long. The CDR3 is CSARAGGSYEQYF. CDR3 in DNA: TGCAGTGCTAGGGCAGGTGGCTCCTACGAGCAGTACTTC.

The chain couples TRBV2 to TRBJ2-5; a possible D gene is TRBD2 (6 bases). The CDR3 is 14 amino acids. In germline, CDR1 is SNHLY, CDR2 FYNNEI. Trimming removed 7 bases from V and 5 bases from J, with 17 bases in between. The CDR3 region has the DNA TGTGCCAGCAAACGGAGAGCGGCGGGGGAGACCCAGTACTTC. Translation: CASKRRAAGETQYF.

This clonotype was observed at least ten times. This chain connects TRBV20-1 to TRBJ2-3; D possibly corresponds to TRBD2 (5 bases). Trimming pared 1 base from V and 0 bases from J, leaving 8 bases between. CDR3 length: 14 residues. The germline gives CDR1 DFQATT, CDR2 SNEGSKA (reference sequence). The DNA of the CDR3 is TGCAGTGCTAGAGGAGGGCAGAGCACAGATACGCAGTATTTT. As protein: CSARGGQSTDTQYF.

The gene calls are TRBV6-1 and TRBJ2-3, with D tentatively TRBD1 (5 bases). This CDR3 spans 14 amino acids. Germline V gene sequence: CDR1 MNHNS, CDR2 SASEGT. V shed 5 bases and J shed 3 bases, with 12 bases lying between them. This CDR3 is CASSLQTGTDTQYF. The CDR3 region has the DNA TGTGCCAGCAGTCTACAAACAGGAACAGATACGCAGTATTTT.

In this sample, this clonotype turned up a few times. This sequence joins TRBV2 and TRBJ2-1; TRBD2 matches at 8 bases. V lost 8 bases and J lost 2; bases outside the gene matches: 8. Germline V gives CDR1 SNHLY, CDR2 FYNNEI. The CDR3 is made up of 15 amino acids. CDR3 DNA sequence: TGTGCCAGCGCTGGGCCCGGGGGGGCCTACAATGAGCAGTTCTTC. This gives the protein CASAGPGGAYNEQFF.

Comments on this clonotype: A much larger clone is a single base away; this may be a read error. The chain links TRBV28 to TRBJ2-7; 7 bases map to TRBD1. Per germline, CDR1 MDHEN and CDR2 SYDVKM. This CDR3 spans 14 amino acids. CDR3 nucleotide sequence: TGTGCCTGCAGAGAACAGGGGCATCCGTACGAGCAGTACTTC. Translated, it gives CACREQGHPYEQYF.

Note on this clonotype: With a much larger clone just one base away, this may be a read error. V gene TRBV29-1 combines with J gene TRBJ2-5; D uncertain. The V gene lost 6 bases and the J gene lost 3 bases, with 17 bases spanning the gap. Germline CDR1 SQVTM, CDR2 ANQGSEA. This CDR3 comprises 14 residues. CDR3 amino acids: CSVAPTNTEETQYF. The CDR3 nucleotides read TGCAGCGTCGCCCCAACAAACACGGAAGAGACCCAGTACTTC.